A selection of T cell receptor beta chains follows, all from one sample in a study of blood T cell repertoires in COVID-19. The assay was immunoSEQ multiplex PCR, and TCRdb's table has in-frame clones only and misses some. The sample holds fewer than 250,000 clones, around 90% seen once. What was sequenced was peripheral blood. These receptors were taken from a man in his sixties who had recovered from COVID-19. CDR3s include the opening cysteine and the closing phenylalanine or tryptophan. The order of the fields is J gene, V gene, D gene, clone size, CDR3 protein, CDR3 DNA. D genes are given only for firm matches. Size tells how often a clone was seen (once, few, many) or the class of an expanded clone, and some rows leave it out.

>TRBJ2-7|TRBV4-2|TRBD2|.
CASSQQSGGREGYEQYF
TGTGCCAGCAGCCAACAAAGCGGGGGGCGCGAGGGGTACGAGCAGTACTTC
>TRBJ2-1|TRBV3-1/TRBV3-2|.|.
CASSPSRSGISEQFF
TGTGCCAGCAGCCCGAGTAGGTCGGGTATCAGTGAGCAGTTCTTC
>TRBJ1-1|TRBV3-1/TRBV3-2|.|.
CASGLSVNTEAFF
TGTGCCAGCGGTTTATCGGTGAACACTGAAGCTTTCTTT
>TRBJ1-6|TRBV3-1/TRBV3-2|.|.
CASSPGGNYNSPLHF
TGTGCCAGCAGCCCCGGAGGGAACTATAATTCACCCCTCCACTTT
>TRBJ2-3|TRBV13|.|.
CASSYSLPDTQYF
TGTGCCAGCAGCTACTCTCTTCCAGATACGCAGTATTTT
>TRBJ1-2|TRBV5-1|.|.
CASSLAVNYGYTF
TGCGCCAGCAGCTTGGCAGTAAACTATGGCTACACCTTC
>TRBJ2-5|TRBV4-3|.|.
CASSLNSDPTRTQYF
TGCGCCAGCTCCCTAAACTCAGACCCCACTAGGACCCAGTACTTC
>TRBJ1-2|TRBV14|.|.
CASRNSGGYTF
TGTGCCAGCAGAAACAGCGGTGGCTACACCTTC
>TRBJ2-3|TRBV6-1|.|.
CASSERDAYTDTQYF
TGTGCCAGCAGTGAGCGGGATGCTTACACAGATACGCAGTATTTT
>TRBJ2-3|TRBV27|.|.
CASSLRRDPTDTQYF
TGTGCCAGCAGTTTAAGGCGGGACCCCACAGATACGCAGTATTTT
>TRBJ2-7|TRBV28|TRBD2|.
CASRSGTSGRTYEQYF
TGTGCCAGCAGGTCCGGGACTAGCGGGAGAACATACGAGCAGTACTTC
>TRBJ2-5|TRBV19|TRBD2|.
CASSNPSGIQETQYF
TGTGCCAGTAGTAACCCTAGCGGGATCCAAGAGACCCAGTACTTC
>TRBJ1-2|TRBV7-3|.|.
CASRRVDSYGYTF
TGTGCCAGCAGAAGGGTGGACAGCTATGGCTACACCTTC
>TRBJ2-5|TRBV2|TRBD1|.
CASTRQGGEGTQYF
TGTGCCAGCACCAGACAGGGGGGAGAGGGGACCCAGTACTTC
>TRBJ2-6|TRBV30|TRBD1|.
CAWKTGGLIGANVLTF
TGTGCCTGGAAGACAGGGGGCCTCATTGGGGCCAACGTCCTGACTTTC
>TRBJ2-5|TRBV5-5|.|.
CASSLERYGRLQGETQYF
TGTGCCAGCAGCTTGGAACGGTATGGGCGGCTCCAGGGTGAGACCCAGTACTTC
>TRBJ1-4|TRBV28|TRBD1|.
CASRVLRGQNEKLFF
TGTGCCAGCAGGGTCCTCCGGGGACAGAATGAAAAACTGTTTTTT
>TRBJ2-1|TRBV7-2|TRBD1|.
CASGKGQPSYNEQFF
TGTGCCAGCGGGAAGGGACAGCCCTCCTACAATGAGCAGTTCTTC
>TRBJ2-6|TRBV27|TRBD1|.
CASSLDGAGTGTSGANVLTF
TGTGCCAGCAGTTTAGACGGTGCCGGGACAGGAACTTCTGGGGCCAACGTCCTGACTTTC
>TRBJ2-7|TRBV3-1/TRBV3-2|TRBD2|.
CASSLRLAVEQYF
TGTGCCAGCAGCTTACGACTAGCGGTCGAGCAGTACTTC
>TRBJ2-7|TRBV7-2|TRBD2|.
CASSLASGAYEQYF
TGTGCCAGCAGCTTAGCGAGCGGGGCCTACGAGCAGTACTTC
>TRBJ2-7|TRBV5-6|TRBD2|.
CASSLYWTSGSYEQYF
TGTGCCAGCAGCTTGTATTGGACTAGCGGTTCCTACGAGCAGTACTTC
>TRBJ2-7|TRBV29-1|TRBD1|.
CSVDTGTGSSSGQYF
TGCAGCGTTGATACCGGGACAGGGTCATCCTCCGGGCAGTACTTC
>TRBJ2-3|TRBV2|.|.
CASSVVGLGTDTQYF
TGTGCCAGCAGTGTGGTTGGACTTGGCACAGATACGCAGTATTTT
>TRBJ2-7|TRBV5-5|.|.
CASSSPESSYEQYF
TGTGCCAGCAGCTCACCGGAGAGTTCCTACGAGCAGTACTTC
>TRBJ2-7|TRBV7-3|TRBD2|.
CASSLKASGSPYEQYF
TGTGCCAGCAGCTTAAAAGCCAGCGGGAGCCCCTACGAGCAGTACTTC
>TRBJ1-1|TRBV7-6|.|.
CASSFDREAFF
TGTGCCAGCAGCTTCGACAGGGAAGCTTTCTTT
>TRBJ2-7|TRBV19|TRBD2|.
CASSIEAGRGGEQYF
TGTGCCAGTAGTATAGAGGCTGGACGGGGAGGGGAGCAGTACTTC
>TRBJ2-7|TRBV30|TRBD1|.
CAWRGQGAGYEQYF
TGTGCCTGGAGGGGACAGGGGGCCGGCTACGAGCAGTACTTC
>TRBJ1-6|TRBV6-5|.|few
CASSRFRQANSPLHF
TGTGCCAGCAGCCGCTTTCGACAGGCTAATTCACCCCTCCACTTT
>TRBJ2-7|TRBV13|TRBD1|once
CASSSSGTGVPYEQYF
TGTGCCAGCAGCTCCTCCGGGACAGGGGTCCCCTACGAGCAGTACTTC
>TRBJ2-1|TRBV11-2|.|.
CASSLGAGSGDEQFF
TGTGCCAGCAGCTTAGGGGCGGGGTCGGGGGATGAGCAGTTCTTC
>TRBJ1-6|TRBV6-5|.|.
CASSYAGNSPLHF
TGTGCCAGCAGTTACGCGGGGAATTCACCCCTCCACTTT
>TRBJ1-3|TRBV3-1/TRBV3-2|.|.
CASSQVWHSGNTIYF
TGTGCCAGCAGCCAAGTATGGCACTCTGGAAACACCATATATTTT
>TRBJ1-2|TRBV6-5|.|.
CASSYRRDNYGYTF
TGTGCCAGCAGTTACCGGAGGGATAACTATGGCTACACCTTC
>TRBJ1-2|TRBV9|.|.
CASSPRTELYGYTF
TGTGCCAGCAGCCCCCGGACAGAGCTTTATGGCTACACCTTC
>TRBJ2-3|TRBV9|TRBD1|.
CASSAGTGKDTQYF
TGTGCCAGCAGCGCCGGGACAGGGAAAGATACGCAGTATTTT
>TRBJ2-7|TRBV3-1/TRBV3-2|TRBD2|.
CASSGLAGSYEQYF
TGTGCCAGCTCTGGACTAGCGGGATCCTACGAGCAGTACTTC
>TRBJ1-2|TRBV20-1|TRBD1|.
CSASDSDRGYGYTF
TGCAGTGCTAGTGACAGCGACAGGGGTTATGGCTACACCTTC
>TRBJ2-7|TRBV24-1|TRBD1|.
CATSDSSTGSPYEQYF
TGTGCCACCAGTGATTCTTCGACAGGGAGCCCCTACGAGCAGTACTTC
>TRBJ2-3|TRBV19|.|.
CASSGRGYADTQYF
TGTGCCAGTAGTGGCAGGGGATACGCAGATACGCAGTATTTT